This passage covers 32 T cell receptor beta chains from one sample sequenced in a study of PD-1 blockade in classical Hodgkin lymphoma. Every patient experienced relapse after autologous stem cell transplantation, and brentuximab vedotin exposure varied. Using immunoSEQ multiplex PCR, the repertoire was profiled, and TCRdb retains in-frame clones only, with some absent. Of about 43,000 clones listed, about three quarters are singletons. The material was peripheral blood mononuclear cells (PBMCs), obtained at baseline. The receptors stem from a human donor with classical Hodgkin lymphoma.

The chain couples TRBV5-1 to TRBJ2-3; the match to TRBD2 covers 9 bases. Germline V CDR1 and CDR2: SGHRS, YFSETQ. V was pared by 0 bases and J by 5 bases, with 4 bases of the junction left unmatched. The length of the CDR3 is 15 residues. CDR3 amino acids: CASSLAAGGQDTQYF. CDR3 in DNA: TGCGCCAGCAGCTTGGCGGCGGGGGGGCAAGATACGCAGTATTTT.

The genes are TRBV6-5 and TRBJ2-7; 7 nucleotides line up with TRBD1. Germline V lookup: CDR1 MNHEY, CDR2 SVGAGI. V lost 2 bases and J lost 2; bases outside the gene matches: 6. This CDR3 region has 15 residues. For the CDR3, the DNA is TGTGCCAGCAGTTACAGGGGGCCCGGGGCCTACGAGCAGTACTTC. This translates into CASSYRGPGAYEQYF.

J is TRBJ1-2 and V is TRBV29-1, with 8 positions matching TRBD1. The germline gives CDR1 SQVTM, CDR2 ANQGSEA. The junction had 9 bases not matched to a gene; V was cut back by 4 bases and J by 8 bases. The CDR3 totals 13 residues. The CDR3 DNA reads as TGCAGCGTTGGGGCAGGGGGCGCGCTGGGCTACACCTTC. Its translation is CSVGAGGALGYTF.

This sequence joins TRBV6-6 and TRBJ2-7; TRBD1 matches at 10 bases. The CDR3 spans 15 residues. Unmatched junction bases numbered 9, after V lost 5 bases and J lost 5 bases. Germline V gene sequence: CDR1 MNHNY, CDR2 SVGAGI (reference sequence). The CDR3 is CASSLGTGVLHEQYF. The DNA of the CDR3 is TGTGCCAGCAGTCTTGGGACAGGGGTCTTGCACGAGCAGTACTTC.

This chain connects TRBV18 to TRBJ2-2, with 10 positions matching TRBD2. V lost 6 bases and J lost 5; bases outside the gene matches: 3. The CDR3 is made up of 14 amino acids. From germline, CDR1 is KGHSH and CDR2 LQKENI. In nucleotides, the CDR3 is TGTGCCAGCTCTGAACTAGCGGGGACCGGGGAGCTGTTTTTT. As protein: CASSELAGTGELFF.

The gene calls are TRBV6-5 and TRBJ2-7; TRBD1 might be the D (6 bases). The CDR3 runs to 13 residues. V lost 10 bases, J lost 0 bases, and 13 bases lay in between. The germline V gene encodes CDR1 MNHEY and CDR2 SVGAGI. The CDR3 reads CATGKGDSYEQYF. The CDR3 DNA reads as TGTGCCACCGGGAAGGGGGACTCCTACGAGCAGTACTTC.

The V gene is TRBV18, the J gene TRBJ2-7, with TRBD1 identical over 9 bases. Germline CDR1 is KGHSH and CDR2 is LQKENI. J lost 5 bases, V lost 6 bases, and 8 bases had no gene match. This CDR3 spans 14 amino acids. CDR3 DNA sequence: TGTGCCAGCTCTCCCACAGGGGGCCGGAACGAGCAGTACTTC. Translating it yields CASSPTGGRNEQYF.

V and J are TRBV7-9 and TRBJ1-1; no firm D call. This CDR3 comprises 11 residues. Looked up from germline, CDR1 is SEHNR and CDR2 is FQNEAQ (reference sequence). V shed 6 bases and J shed 4 bases, with 6 bases lying between them. The CDR3 DNA is TGTGCCAGCAGTTATTCCACTGAAGCTTTCTTT. It codes for CASSYSTEAFF. Full variable domain (missing parts from reference TRBV7-9 and TRBJ1-1): DTGVSQNPRHKITKRGQNVTFRCDPISEHNRLYWYRQTLGQGPEFLTYFQNEAQLEKSRLLSDRFSAERPKGSFSTLEIQRTEQGDSAMYLCASSYSTEAFFGQGTRLTVV.

The chain joins TRBV10-3 to TRBJ2-2; 8 nucleotides match TRBD1. V trimming: 2 bases; J trimming: 4 bases; junction bases outside the gene matches: 6. Germline V lookup: CDR1 ENHRY, CDR2 SYGVKD. The CDR3 contains 16 residues. CDR3 sequence reads: CAISESRTGGTGELFF. In DNA form, the CDR3 reads TGTGCCATCAGTGAGAGTCGAACAGGGGGCACCGGGGAGCTGTTTTTT.

This chain joins TRBV10-1 and TRBJ2-3, with TRBD2 matching over 8 bases. The CDR3 contains 16 residues. V dropped 4 bases and J dropped 4; count of bases not matched to a gene: 10. Germline V gene data show CDR1 as WNHNN and CDR2 as SYGVQD (reference sequence). CDR3: CASSVSSGSYSDTQYF. In DNA, the CDR3 is TGCGCCAGCAGTGTGAGCAGCGGGAGTTATTCAGATACGCAGTATTTT.

The rearrangement joins TRBV2 to TRBJ2-6, with 9 bases lining up with TRBD1. The CDR3 is made up of 15 amino acids. The V segment lost 6 bases and the J segment 6 bases; nucleotides outside the gene matches: 6. Germline CDR1 reads SNHLY; CDR2 reads FYNNEI. The CDR3 loop is CASSEGQGKANVLTF. Here the CDR3 DNA reads TGTGCCAGCAGCGAGGGACAGGGAAAGGCCAACGTCCTGACTTTC.

The chain joins TRBV28 to TRBJ2-7; TRBD2 matches 8 bases. CDR3 length: 16 residues. Losses at the gene ends were 4 bases for V and 0 bases for J; bases not matched to a gene: 8. Germline V gene sequence: CDR1 MDHEN, CDR2 SYDVKM. CDR3 in DNA: TGTGCCAGCAGTTCCCCGGGGGGGGATTTCTCCTACGAGCAGTACTTC. Translating it yields CASSSPGGDFSYEQYF.

The sample holds a few counts of this clone. In DNA, the CDR3 is TGCAGCGTTTGGCAGTCCTACGATGAAGCTTTCTTT. Protein: CSVWQSYDEAFF. The V call is TRBV29-1, the J call TRBJ1-1; no firm D call. Germline V gene sequence: CDR1 SQVTM, CDR2 ANQGSEA. Trimming cost V 5 bases and J 7 bases, with 14 bases left between them. The CDR3 length is 12 residues.

The chain combines TRBV5-4 with TRBJ1-2, with a possible D match to TRBD1 (6 bases). Per germline, CDR1 SGHNT and CDR2 YYREEE (reference sequence). The germline V and J ends were trimmed by 4 bases and 7 bases, with 8 bases remaining between them. The CDR3 loop spans 11 amino acids. CDR3 residues: CASSNRVGYTF. Here the CDR3 DNA reads TGTGCCAGCAGCAACAGGGTTGGCTACACCTTC.

This clone is judged medium-sized. The V and J genes are TRBV4-1 and TRBJ1-5; 7 positions agree with TRBD1. Germline V gene sequence: CDR1 MGHRA, CDR2 YSYEKL. The J segment lost 6 bases and the V segment lost 0 bases, leaving 8 bases of the junction unmatched. CDR3 size: 16 residues. In DNA, the CDR3 is TGCGCCAGCAGCCAAGATGGAACAGGGGCAGGTCAGCCCCAGCATTTT. Translating it yields CASSQDGTGAGQPQHF.

This chain uses TRBV7-9 with TRBJ2-3, with 7 bases that match TRBD1. Germline V gives CDR1 SEHNR, CDR2 FQNEAQ (reference sequence). The CDR3 is made up of 15 amino acids. Trimming removed 7 bases from V and 3 bases from J; junction bases left unmatched: 10. The CDR3 nucleotides read TGTGCCAGCATGAACCAGGGGGTAGGAACAGATACGCAGTATTTT. This gives the protein CASMNQGVGTDTQYF.

The chain combines TRBV6-5 with TRBJ1-1, with D perhaps TRBD1 (6 bases). The germline CDR1 and CDR2 sequences are MNHEY and SVGAGI. The CDR3 contains 15 residues. V lost 5 bases, J lost 7 bases, and 20 bases lay in between. CDR3 nucleotide sequence: TGTGCCAGCAGTCGATCCCCCGCAGGGGTAAATGAAGCTTTCTTT. It yields the protein CASSRSPAGVNEAFF.

The chain uses TRBV5-3 and TRBJ2-7; 8 bases match TRBD1. TRBV5-3 is flagged as an ORF with uncertain function. The CDR3 has 15 amino acids. V lost 2 bases, J lost 4 bases, and 8 bases stayed unmatched. The CDR3 DNA follows: TGTGCCAGAAGCTTCAGGGGGCGGTTTAAATACGAGCAGTACTTC. It yields the protein CARSFRGRFKYEQYF.

The chain is built from TRBV5-5 and TRBJ1-6, with 7 positions matching TRBD1. Germline lookup yields CDR1 SGHKS and CDR2 YYEKEE (reference sequence). CDR3 length: 17 amino acids. Germline trimming cut 0 bases from V and 6 bases from J; bases unmatched to any gene: 9. Here the CDR3 reads CASSLEAGGPLNSPLHF. As DNA, the CDR3 is TGTGCCAGCAGCTTGGAAGCAGGGGGGCCTCTTAATTCACCCCTCCACTTT.

Here the CDR3 DNA reads TGCGCCAGCAGCTACGGACAGTACAATGAGCAGTTCTTC. Translating gives CASSYGQYNEQFF. The V and J genes are TRBV5-1 and TRBJ2-1; a weak D match, TRBD1 (6 bases). V was trimmed by 3 bases and J by 4 bases, leaving 8 bases between them. Germline-derived CDR1 and CDR2 are SGHRS and YFSETQ. This CDR3 has 13 amino acids.

This rearrangement joins TRBV9 to TRBJ1-2; tentative D call: TRBD1 (5 bases). Germline CDR1 is SGDLS and CDR2 is YYNGEE. This CDR3 contains 16 residues. V lost 0 bases and J lost 4, with 16 bases in between. This CDR3 reads CASSVGGPPGSYGYTF. In nucleotides, the CDR3 is TGTGCCAGCAGCGTAGGGGGCCCCCCAGGTTCCTATGGCTACACCTTC.

This clone was seen a few times. DNA of the CDR3: TGCGCCAGCAGCCCGGGGGGGTACACTGAAGCTTTCTTT. Protein product: CASSPGGYTEAFF. The chain uses TRBV5-1 and TRBJ1-1; a weak D match, TRBD1 (5 bases). Deletions cut 4 bases from V and 3 bases from J, with 10 bases between. Germline loops: CDR1 SGHRS, CDR2 YFSETQ. The CDR3 consists of 13 residues. The variable domain in full, completed from reference TRBV5-1 and TRBJ1-1, reads KAGVTQTPRYLIKTRGQQVTLSCSPISGHRSVSWYQQTPGQGLQFLFEYFSETQRNKGNFPGRFSGRQFSNSRSEMNVSTLELGDSALYLCASSPGGYTEAFFGQGTRLTVV.

The rearrangement uses TRBV5-4 and TRBJ2-5, with 14 nucleotides matching TRBD2. The germline V gene encodes CDR1 SGHNT and CDR2 YYREEE (reference sequence). This CDR3 contains 17 residues. The ends lost 1 base at V and 9 bases at J; junction bases unmatched: 11. CDR3 nucleotides: TGTGCCAGCAGCTTGAATCCCGGGACTAGCGGGAGTAACGCCCAGTACTTC. Residues: CASSLNPGTSGSNAQYF. Combining the CDR3 with reference TRBV5-4 and TRBJ2-5 gives the whole variable domain ETGVTQSPTHLIKTRGQQVTLRCSSQSGHNTVSWYQQALGQGPQFIFQYYREEENGRGNFPPRFSGLQFPNYSSELNVNALELDDSALYLCASSLNPGTSGSNAQYFGPGTRLLVL.

The rearrangement joins TRBV15 to TRBJ2-7, with a possible D match to TRBD2 (5 bases). V was trimmed by 8 bases and J by 7 bases, leaving 18 bases between them. Germline assignment: CDR1 LNHNV and CDR2 YYDKDF (reference sequence). The CDR3 extends over 13 amino acids. CDR3 sequence reads: CATRARIRGEQYF. In nucleotides, the CDR3 is TGTGCCACCCGCGCTAGGATACGAGGGGAGCAGTACTTC.

This clone was detected only a few times. The chain links TRBV10-2 to TRBJ2-1; 7 nucleotides line up with TRBD2. Germline CDR1 is WSHSY and CDR2 is SAAADI. The CDR3 covers 13 residues. The V and J ends lost 10 bases and 5 bases, in that order; junction bases with no gene match: 8. CDR3 coding DNA: TGCGCCACCGGACTAGACCAAGACAATGAGCAGTTCTTC. This gives the protein CATGLDQDNEQFF.

The rearrangement joins TRBV4-1 to TRBJ2-2; D unclear. The CDR3 sequence is 14 residues long. The V gene lost 4 bases and the J gene lost 7 bases, with 13 bases spanning the gap. Germline loops: CDR1 MGHRA, CDR2 YSYEKL. CDR3 DNA sequence: TGCGCCAGCAGCCCCTACAGTGAGGTCGGGGAGCTGTTTTTT. This codes for CASSPYSEVGELFF.

V and J are TRBV30 and TRBJ2-3; 8 nucleotides match TRBD2. The CDR3 is 17 residues long. The germline CDR1 and CDR2 sequences are GTSNPN and SVGIG (reference sequence). With 3 bases clipped from V and 5 bases from J, the junction kept 16 bases outside the gene matches. The CDR3 region is CAWSIHGRGLIGDTQYF. CDR3 in DNA: TGTGCCTGGAGCATACACGGGAGGGGACTGATCGGAGATACGCAGTATTTT.

The V call is TRBV19, the J call TRBJ1-2, with D uncertain. The germline V gene encodes CDR1 LNHDA and CDR2 SQIVND (reference sequence). V was pared by 8 bases and J by 0 bases, with 10 bases between. The CDR3 runs to 13 residues. CDR3 sequence (DNA): TGTGCCAGTCGGGCGGGAGCTAACTATGGCTACACCTTC. Residues: CASRAGANYGYTF.

The CDR3 spells CASSQGQGDRAGEKLFF. The CDR3 DNA follows: TGCGCCAGCAGCCAAGGGCAAGGTGACAGGGCAGGGGAAAAACTGTTTTTT. The chain has TRBV4-1 and TRBJ1-4, with 7 bases aligning to TRBD1. The germline V gene has CDR1 MGHRA and CDR2 YSYEKL. The length of the CDR3 is 17 residues. V shed 1 base, J shed 8 bases, and the junction held 13 bases outside the gene matches.

In this sample, this clone is medium-sized (0.01 to 0.1%). This chain joins TRBV7-9 and TRBJ2-1; the match to TRBD2 covers 14 bases. CDR1 is SEHNR, CDR2 FQNEAQ, per germline (reference sequence). CDR3 length: 18 residues. The V and J ends lost 1 base and 7 bases, in that order; junction bases with no gene match: 9. Here the CDR3 DNA reads TGTGCCAGCAGCTTAGATGTGGGACTAGCGGGAGTACGGAATGAGCAGTTCTTC. Amino acid sequence: CASSLDVGLAGVRNEQFF. The full variable domain, rest sourced from reference TRBV7-9 and TRBJ2-1, is DTGVSQNPRHKITKRGQNVTFRCDPISEHNRLYWYRQTLGQGPEFLTYFQNEAQLEKSRLLSDRFSAERPKGSFSTLEIQRTEQGDSAMYLCASSLDVGLAGVRNEQFFGPGTRLTVL.

This chain joins TRBV19 and TRBJ2-3, with D perhaps assigned TRBD1 or TRBD2 (5 bases each). Germline-derived CDR1 and CDR2 are LNHDA and SQIVND (reference sequence). The germline V and J ends were trimmed by 9 bases and 2 bases, with 15 bases remaining between them. CDR3 length equals 14 residues. CDR3 protein: CASRDGGFTDTQYF. The CDR3 coding sequence is TGTGCCAGCAGGGACGGAGGATTCACAGATACGCAGTATTTT.

The chain carries TRBV5-1 and TRBJ2-2, with D uncertain. The germline V and J ends were trimmed by 4 bases and 0 bases, with 13 bases remaining between them. The CDR3 runs 16 residues. The V gene's germline CDR1 is SGHRS and CDR2 YFSETQ. The CDR3 DNA follows: TGCGCCAGCAGCCCCGTGGCGGACGCGAACACCGGGGAGCTGTTTTTT. Its translation is CASSPVADANTGELFF. Using reference TRBV5-1 and TRBJ2-2 for the parts outside the CDR3, the full variable domain is KAGVTQTPRYLIKTRGQQVTLSCSPISGHRSVSWYQQTPGQGLQFLFEYFSETQRNKGNFPGRFSGRQFSNSRSEMNVSTLELGDSALYLCASSPVADANTGELFFGEGSRLTVL.